The rows below give T cell receptor beta chains drawn from one sample of a study of T-cell memory formation after mild COVID-19. MiXCR, run by TCRdb on the 5' RACE reads, gives a single entry per CDR3 protein. The sample holds around 390,000 distinct CDR3 sequences, 16% seen once. The sequencing input was PBMCs or a T cell subset sorted from them (not recorded which). All receptors derive from a man aged 18 to 35 who had mild COVID-19 (a few samples of this study predate the infection). Cell type and time point are not known. Each CDR3 is given with its conserved first and last residue. D genes are given only for firm matches. A clone size is listed for some rows: how often the clone was seen (once, few, many), or a class if it is expanded.

d_call j_call v_call clone_size cdr3_length cdr3_aa cdr3_nt
. TRBJ2-1 TRBV11-2 few 14 CASSLGTTGDEQFF TGTGCCAGCAGCTTAGGGACAACCGGCGATGAGCAGTTCTTC
. TRBJ1-2 TRBV5-1 few 14 CASSLIDGRSGYTF TGCGCCAGCAGCTTGATTGATGGGAGGAGTGGCTACACCTTC
. TRBJ1-4 TRBV3-1 many 16 CASSQMEGGTNEKLFF TGTGCCAGCAGCCAAATGGAGGGAGGAACTAATGAAAAACTGTTTTTT
. TRBJ2-2 TRBV19 . 13 CATQGWGSGELFF TGTGCCACCCAAGGTTGGGGGTCCGGGGAGCTGTTTTTT
TRBD1 TRBJ2-7 TRBV4-1 . 15 CASSLGQAVSYEQYF TGCGCCAGCAGCCTAGGACAGGCTGTGTCCTACGAGCAGTACTTC
. TRBJ1-5 TRBV2 few 15 CASNYGGALSQPQHF TGTGCCAGCAACTATGGGGGGGCCCTCAGTCAGCCCCAGCATTTT
. TRBJ2-7 TRBV5-1 few 15 CASSLASGSSYEQYF TGCGCCAGCAGCTTGGCCAGCGGTAGCTCCTACGAGCAGTACTTC
. TRBJ1-2 TRBV24-1 . 12 CATPAALHGYTF TGTGCCACCCCGGCAGCGTTGCATGGCTACACCTTC
. TRBJ1-5 TRBV4-1 few 17 CASSPEGQILSNQPQHF TGCGCCAGCAGCCCCGAAGGACAGATACTTAGCAATCAGCCCCAGCATTTT
. TRBJ1-1 TRBV20-1 few 12 CSARDLNTEAFF TGCAGTGCTAGAGATTTGAACACTGAAGCTTTCTTT
. TRBJ1-5 TRBV11-2 . 13 CASSLEWGQPQHF TGTGCCAGCAGCCTAGAGTGGGGTCAGCCCCAGCATTTT
. TRBJ1-5 TRBV7-8 . 19 CASSHRGRGEAYSNQPQHF TGTGCCAGCAGCCACCGGGGTCGGGGAGAGGCGTATAGCAATCAGCCCCAGCATTTT
. TRBJ1-2 TRBV7-9 few 13 CASSFPGNYGYTF TGTGCCAGCAGCTTCCCAGGGAACTATGGCTACACCTTC
TRBD2 TRBJ2-1 TRBV6-5 . 15 CASSYSRGGPGEQFF TGTGCCAGCAGTTACTCGCGGGGGGGCCCCGGTGAGCAGTTCTTC
. TRBJ2-5 TRBV7-2 . 14 CATKTVWFQETQYF TGTGCCACCAAGACCGTTTGGTTCCAAGAGACCCAGTACTTC
. TRBJ2-2 TRBV5-1 many 14 CASSGQSNTGELFF TGCGCCAGCAGCGGACAGTCGAACACCGGGGAGCTGTTTTTT
. TRBJ2-5 TRBV4-3 many 14 CASSPSDRKETQYF TGCGCCAGCAGCCCCTCCGACCGAAAAGAGACCCAGTACTTC
. TRBJ1-1 TRBV20-1 . 13 CSAREGGDTEAFF TGCAGTGCTAGAGAGGGAGGGGACACTGAAGCTTTCTTT
. TRBJ2-5 TRBV5-4 . 12 CASSLDITSQYF TGTGCCAGCAGCTTGGATATTACTTCCCAGTACTTC